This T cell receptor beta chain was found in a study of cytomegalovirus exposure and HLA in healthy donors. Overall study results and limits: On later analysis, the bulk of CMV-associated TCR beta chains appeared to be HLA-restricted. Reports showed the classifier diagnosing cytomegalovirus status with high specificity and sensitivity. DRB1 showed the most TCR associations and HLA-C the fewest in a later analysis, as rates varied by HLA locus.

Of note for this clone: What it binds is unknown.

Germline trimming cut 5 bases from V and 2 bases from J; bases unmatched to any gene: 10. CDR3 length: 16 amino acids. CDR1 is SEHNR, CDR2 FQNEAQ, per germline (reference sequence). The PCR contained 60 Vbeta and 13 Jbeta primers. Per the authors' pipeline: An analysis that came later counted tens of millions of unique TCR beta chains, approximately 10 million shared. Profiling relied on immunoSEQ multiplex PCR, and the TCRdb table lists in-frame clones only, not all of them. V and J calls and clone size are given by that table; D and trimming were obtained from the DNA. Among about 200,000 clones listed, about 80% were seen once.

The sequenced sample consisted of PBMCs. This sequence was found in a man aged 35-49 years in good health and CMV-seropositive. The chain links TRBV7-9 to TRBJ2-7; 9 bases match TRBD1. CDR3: CASSASYRDRAYEQYF. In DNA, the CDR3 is TGTGCCAGCAGCGCCTCCTACCGGGACAGGGCCTACGAGCAGTACTTC. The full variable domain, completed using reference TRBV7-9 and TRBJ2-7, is DTGVSQNPRHKITKRGQNVTFRCDPISEHNRLYWYRQTLGQGPEFLTYFQNEAQLEKSRLLSDRFSAERPKGSFSTLEIQRTEQGDSAMYLCASSASYRDRAYEQYFGPGTRLTVT.